A single sample is the source of the 28 T cell receptor beta chains below, sequenced in a study of T cells in Graves' hyperthyroidism and ophthalmopathy. RNA transcripts provided the source from which TCR beta CDR3 regions were amplified. Initially, a first-round RT-PCR of the TCR CDR3 employed the HTBI primer set. TCRdb fed the multiplex PCR reads into MiXCR, producing one record per CDR3 protein. This sample has 650,000 to 700,000 distinct CDR3 sequences, with roughly 17% found just once. Sample: blood. The receptor set was obtained from a man aged 50-59 years with Graves' hyperthyroidism.

This clonotype was counted at least ten times. This sequence joins TRBV2 and TRBJ2-7, with D possibly TRBD1 on 6 matching bases. V was pared by 5 bases and J by 5 bases, with 19 bases between. This CDR3 is 15 amino acids long. From germline, CDR1 is SNHLY and CDR2 FYNNEI. CDR3 DNA: TGTGCCAGCAGTCCCGGGACAAATGCCGGCCACGAGCAGTACTTC. Translating it yields CASSPGTNAGHEQYF. Full variable domain (outside the CDR3, taken from reference TRBV2 and TRBJ2-7): EPEVTQTPSHQVTQMGQEVILRCVPISNHLYFYWYRQILGQKVEFLVSFYNNEISEKSEIFDDQFSVERPDGSNFTLKIRSTKLEDSAMYFCASSPGTNAGHEQYFGPGTRLTVT.

This clonotype was recorded a few times. The chain combines TRBV20-1 with TRBJ2-1, with D maybe TRBD2 (6 bases). CDR3 size: 15 residues. In germline, CDR1 is DFQATT, CDR2 SNEGSKA (reference sequence). Trimming pared 4 bases from V and 1 base from J, leaving 14 bases between. CDR3 sequence reads: CSATASAQSYNEQFF. CDR3 in DNA: TGCAGTGCTACTGCTAGCGCCCAATCCTACAATGAGCAGTTCTTC.

The chain carries TRBV7-8 and TRBJ1-2; 9 bases align to TRBD1. Germline V lookup: CDR1 SGHVS, CDR2 FQNEAQ. With 6 bases clipped from V and 4 bases from J, the junction kept 9 bases outside the gene matches. CDR3 length: 15 amino acids. Here the CDR3 DNA reads TGTGCCAGCAGGACAGACAGGGGGAGTACCTATGGCTACACCTTC. Its protein product is CASRTDRGSTYGYTF.

This clonotype has a handful of counts. The rearrangement joins TRBV2 to TRBJ2-5, with 8 positions matching TRBD1. CDR3 length: 15 residues. V gave up 6 bases and J gave up 3 bases; unmatched junction bases: 9. CDR1 SNHLY and CDR2 FYNNEI come from the germline V gene. In DNA, the CDR3 is TGTGCCAGCAGAGCGCGGACAGGGCGGGAAGAGACCCAGTACTTC. Its translation is CASRARTGREETQYF.

There are a few counts of this clonotype. The V and J genes are TRBV13 and TRBJ1-2; D remains ambiguous. Germline assignment: CDR1 PRHDT and CDR2 FYEKMQ (reference sequence). This CDR3 has 14 residues. The germline V and J ends were trimmed by 1 base and 0 bases, with 6 bases remaining between them. CDR3: CASSLAVSNYGYTF. The CDR3 coding sequence is TGTGCCAGCAGCTTAGCCGTCTCTAACTATGGCTACACCTTC. The full variable domain, with the rest looked up from reference TRBV13 and TRBJ1-2, is AAGVIQSPRHLIKEKRETATLKCYPIPRHDTVYWYQQGPGQDPQFLISFYEKMQSDKGSIPDRFSAQQFSDYHSELNMSSLELGDSALYFCASSLAVSNYGYTFGSGTRLTVV.

Many counts were recorded for this clonotype. One junction end disagrees with the germline gene, perhaps due to a read error. This chain links TRBV5-1 with TRBJ2-1, with TRBD2 identical over 11 bases. The CDR3 runs to 15 residues. CDR1 is SGHRS and CDR2 is YFSETQ in the germline V gene. The CDR3 loop is CASSLVAGGYNEQFF. CDR3 nucleotide sequence: TGTGCCAGCAGCTTAGTAGCGGGAGGGTACAATGAGCAGTTCTTC.

This clonotype was found a few times. The chain has TRBV6-1 and TRBJ2-1; TRBD1 or TRBD2 may be the D gene (5 bases each). Per the germline V gene, CDR1 is MNHNS and CDR2 is SASEGT. The length of the CDR3 is 17 residues. V lost 7 bases, J lost 2 bases, and 21 bases lay in between. The CDR3 sequence: CASNHPMGRDPYNEQFF. For the CDR3, the DNA is TGTGCCAGCAACCACCCTATGGGCAGGGACCCCTACAATGAGCAGTTCTTC.

The chain carries TRBV5-5 and TRBJ2-2; D gene unclear. Germline CDR1 and CDR2: SGHKS and YYEKEE (reference sequence). V lost 0 bases to trimming and J lost 0 bases, with 18 bases between them. The CDR3 loop spans 19 amino acids. Here the CDR3 reads CASSLGSVLWNANTGELFF. CDR3 DNA sequence: TGTGCCAGCAGCTTGGGATCCGTATTGTGGAACGCGAACACCGGGGAGCTGTTTTTT.

This clonotype was seen at least ten times. J is TRBJ1-2 and V is TRBV27, with D hard to call. Germline V gene sequence: CDR1 MNHEY, CDR2 SMNVEV (reference sequence). V lost 8 bases and J lost 5, with 15 bases in between. The CDR3 covers 13 residues. DNA for the CDR3: TGTGCCAGCGGGCGAGGACGGATATATGGCTACACCTTC. Residues: CASGRGRIYGYTF.

A single count supports this clonotype. A much larger clone differs by one base, so this may be a read error. The V and J genes are TRBV12-3 or TRBV12-4 and TRBJ2-1; D possibly corresponds to TRBD1 (6 bases). The length of the CDR3 is 14 residues. Trimming shortened V by 2 bases and J by 10 bases, and 15 bases separated the two germline ends. The CDR3 protein is CASSLLLRGLEQFF. DNA of the CDR3: TGTGCCAGCAGTTTATTGCTCAGGGGCCTCGAGCAGTTCTTC.

The table lists this clonotype with a few counts. This sequence joins TRBV12-5 and TRBJ2-5, with 7 bases fitting TRBD1. The J segment lost 3 bases and the V segment lost 6 bases, leaving 7 bases of the junction unmatched. This CDR3 contains 14 residues. Germline V gives CDR1 LGHNT, CDR2 FRNRAP. CDR3 DNA sequence: TGTGCTAGTGGCCTGACAGGGTCAAAAGAGACCCAGTACTTC. It specifies CASGLTGSKETQYF.

A few counts support this clonotype. The V gene is TRBV27, the J gene TRBJ2-1; no clear D gene. Trimming took 7 bases from V and 1 from J, leaving 2 bases between them. CDR1 is MNHEY, CDR2 SMNVEV, per germline (reference sequence). CDR3 length: 11 amino acids. The CDR3 DNA reads as TGTGCCAGCATATCCTACAATGAGCAGTTCTTC. Encoded protein: CASISYNEQFF.

In the case of this clonotype: Sequence at one end of the junction differs from germline and may be a read error. This chain connects TRBV20-1 to TRBJ2-1; D unclear. CDR3 length equals 13 residues. Germline assignment: CDR1 DFQATT and CDR2 SNEGSKA (reference sequence). The CDR3 here is CSARRDTYNEQLF. The CDR3 DNA reads TGCAGTGCTAGACGTGACACCTACAATGAGCAGCTCTTC.

The V gene is TRBV14, the J gene TRBJ2-5; possible D gene TRBD1, 7 bases. There are 15 residues in the CDR3. The germline gives CDR1 SGHDN, CDR2 FVKESK. Trimming shortened V by 4 bases and J by 9 bases, and 21 bases separated the two germline ends. The CDR3 sequence: CASSPRDSSYVAQYF. In DNA, the CDR3 is TGTGCCAGCAGCCCGCGGGACAGTTCATATGTAGCCCAGTACTTC.

This clonotype was detected ten times or more. This chain connects TRBV29-1 to TRBJ2-3, with TRBD2 as a possible D gene (5 bases). Germline V gives CDR1 SQVTM, CDR2 ANQGSEA. Trimming stripped 4 bases from V and 2 bases from J, with 16 bases between. The CDR3 is 15 residues long. CDR3 region: CSVVASHTITDTQYF. The DNA of the CDR3 is TGCAGCGTTGTAGCTAGCCACACAATCACAGATACGCAGTATTTT.

In its sample, this clonotype was seen many times. The chain carries TRBV27 and TRBJ1-6, with TRBD1 matching 10 bases. Per germline, CDR1 MNHEY and CDR2 SMNVEV (reference sequence). This CDR3 has 15 residues. Trimming took 2 bases from V and 10 from J; bases not matched to a gene: 5. This chain's CDR3 is CASSLLGTGESPLHF. CDR3 DNA sequence: TGTGCCAGCAGTTTACTGGGGACAGGGGAGTCACCCCTCCACTTT.

This clonotype was counted at least ten times. The chain employs TRBV29-1 and TRBJ1-2, with TRBD1 identical over 8 bases. Germline CDR1 is SQVTM and CDR2 is ANQGSEA. V trimming: 5 bases; J trimming: 8 bases; junction bases outside the gene matches: 19. The CDR3 runs to 16 residues. The CDR3 reads CSVSGTGLANFSGYTF. CDR3 nucleotides: TGCAGCGTTTCCGGGACAGGACTGGCGAATTTTTCGGGCTACACCTTC. Using reference TRBV29-1 and TRBJ1-2 for the parts outside the CDR3, the full variable domain is SAVISQKPSRDICQRGTSLTIQCQVDSQVTMMFWYRQQPGQSLTLIATANQGSEATYESGFVIDKFPISRPNLTFSTLTVSNMSPEDSSIYLCSVSGTGLANFSGYTFGSGTRLTVV.

The chain uses TRBV20-1 and TRBJ2-7; TRBD1 matches at 10 bases. CDR3 size: 15 residues. J was trimmed by 5 bases and V by 3 bases; bases with no gene match: 10. Germline V gene data show CDR1 as DFQATT and CDR2 as SNEGSKA (reference sequence). DNA of the CDR3: TGCAGTGCTAGCGGAGGGACAGGGGTAGGGAACGAGCAGTACTTC. Amino acids: CSASGGTGVGNEQYF.

This clonotype occurred many times. V and J are TRBV30 and TRBJ1-3; D unclear. Germline V CDR1 and CDR2: GTSNPN, SVGIG (reference sequence). The CDR3 covers 13 residues. Between the trimmed V and J ends, which lost 2 bases and 6 bases, there was a span of 11 bases. CDR3 in amino acids: CAWSFRSENTIYF. CDR3 coding DNA: TGTGCCTGGAGTTTTAGGTCGGAAAACACCATATATTTT.

The chain carries TRBV7-9 and TRBJ2-7; the match to TRBD2 covers 9 bases. The CDR3 is 17 amino acids. Germline V gives CDR1 SEHNR, CDR2 FQNEAQ (reference sequence). V dropped 4 bases and J dropped 2; count of bases not matched to a gene: 12. The CDR3 region is CASSSTLLAGSPYEQYF. For the CDR3, the DNA is TGTGCCAGCAGCTCAACCCTCCTAGCGGGAAGCCCCTACGAGCAGTACTTC.

The chain's CDR3 is CASSGDKEAGNTIYF. As DNA, the CDR3 is TGTGCCAGCAGTGGGGACAAGGAGGCTGGAAACACCATATATTTT. The chain combines TRBV25-1 with TRBJ1-3, with D possibly matching TRBD1 (6 bases). V was clipped by 4 bases and J by 2 bases, with 12 bases between them. The CDR3 loop spans 15 amino acids. The V gene's germline CDR1 is MGHDK and CDR2 SYGVNS.

This chain connects TRBV5-1 to TRBJ1-1; a weak D match, TRBD1 (5 bases). The V gene lost 2 bases and the J gene lost 3 bases, with 11 bases spanning the gap. The germline CDR1 and CDR2 sequences are SGHRS and YFSETQ. This CDR3 contains 14 residues. CDR3 DNA sequence: TGCGCCAGCAGCTTCGGGGGAGCCGACACTGAAGCTTTCTTT. Its protein product is CASSFGGADTEAFF.

This clonotype was counted ten times or more. V usage is TRBV20-1 and J usage is TRBJ1-1; possible D gene TRBD1, 5 bases. V shed 3 bases and J shed 7 bases, with 18 bases lying between them. Germline loops: CDR1 DFQATT, CDR2 SNEGSKA (reference sequence). This CDR3 spans 14 amino acids. Here the CDR3 DNA reads TGCAGTGCTAGGGGAACATCCGGGACCGATGAAGCTTTCTTT. This codes for CSARGTSGTDEAFF.

This clonotype occurred a few times. The V and J genes are TRBV30 and TRBJ2-1; D remains unclear. The CDR3 length is 15 residues. CDR1 is GTSNPN and CDR2 is SVGIG in the germline V gene (reference sequence). Trimming removed 0 bases from V and 1 base from J, with 10 bases in between. Here the CDR3 DNA reads TGTGCCTGGAGTGTAGGCGCGGAGTCCTACAATGAGCAGTTCTTC. Residues: CAWSVGAESYNEQFF.

The J gene is TRBJ1-1, the V gene TRBV18; 7 nucleotides match TRBD1. Germline assignment: CDR1 KGHSH and CDR2 LQKENI. The CDR3 loop spans 13 amino acids. V trimming: 4 bases; J trimming: 7 bases; junction bases outside the gene matches: 6. In DNA form, the CDR3 reads TGTGCCAGCTCACTTTCCGGGACAGTTGAAGCTTTCTTT. This codes for CASSLSGTVEAFF.

Many counts were recorded for this clonotype. The V call is TRBV12-3 or TRBV12-4, the J call TRBJ1-1, with D hard to call. Trimming removed 4 bases at V and 7 bases at J, with 16 bases between. This CDR3 has 14 residues. The CDR3 nucleotides read TGTGCCAGCAGTTCTTCTGACATGGGCATTGAAGCTTTCTTT. Protein product: CASSSSDMGIEAFF.

This clonotype occurred many times. V is TRBV6-1 and J is TRBJ2-3, with TRBD2 matching 12 bases. Germline values: CDR1 MNHNS, CDR2 SASEGT. V shed 5 bases, J shed 4 bases, and the junction held 7 bases outside the gene matches. The CDR3 has 16 amino acids. The CDR3 DNA sequence: TGTGCCAGCAGTTCGACTAGCGGGAGAGGGCCAGATACGCAGTATTTT. Protein: CASSSTSGRGPDTQYF.

This clonotype was recorded at least ten times. The chain uses TRBV11-2 and TRBJ2-7, with D tentatively TRBD2 (5 bases). The V gene lost 5 bases and the J gene lost 5 bases, with 16 bases spanning the gap. This CDR3 has 14 residues. Germline lookup yields CDR1 SGHAT and CDR2 FQNNGV. CDR3: CASSPNEGIDEQYF. Here the CDR3 DNA reads TGTGCCAGCAGCCCCAACGAGGGAATCGACGAGCAGTACTTC.